In its sample, the clone carrying this T cell receptor (beta chain) was seen many times. Its antigen is undetermined. Each ophthalmopathy patient scored at least 3 on the Clinical Activity Score and at least 4 on NOSPECS grade, with duration under 3 months. Those patients with uncontrolled infection, other autoimmune disease, pregnancy or lactation were excluded. Clinical symptoms, serum thyroxine, TRAb, thyroid ultrasound and orbital computed tomography informed diagnoses. V gave up 5 bases and J gave up 3 bases, with 7 bases separating them. In germline, CDR1 is DFQATT, CDR2 SNEGSKA (reference sequence). CDR3 length: 11 residues. The entry originates in a study of T cells in Graves' hyperthyroidism and ophthalmopathy. Study observations and caveats: The majority of expanded thyroid clonotypes above 0.001 also appeared in blood.

Amplification of TCR beta CDR3 regions was performed using RNA transcripts as template. The HTBI primer set served for first-round RT-PCR of the TCR CDR3. TCRdb passed the multiplex PCR reads through MiXCR, listing each CDR3 protein once. The data contain 30,000 to 45,000 distinct CDR3 sequences, 50% to 55% of them singletons. The sequencing input was blood. The chain recombines TRBV20-1 with TRBJ1-1; D gene unclear. This clonotype was obtained from a man aged 35 to 55 with Graves' ophthalmopathy. The CDR3 spells CSAPLDTEAFF. CDR3 in DNA: TGCAGTGCTCCCTTGGACACTGAAGCTTTCTTT.